Listed below are T cell receptor beta chains from one sample, sequenced in a study of early T cells in non-severe SARS-CoV-2 infection. Each CDR3 protein gets one entry after TCRdb re-called the 5' RACE reads with MiXCR. The sample has 90,000 to 120,000 distinct CDR3 sequences, approximately 10% seen once. The sequencing sample was made of whole blood. Source of these receptors: an adult who was a healthcare worker with PCR-confirmed SARS-CoV-2 infection or an uninfected control (not recorded which). Each CDR3 is given with its conserved first and last residue. D genes are given only for firm matches. Clone size is stated in some rows and not others, as once, few, many or a class when expanded.

cdr3_nt cdr3_aa j_call d_call v_call clone_size
TGTGCCAGCAAACGGAACAATGAGCAGTTCTTC CASKRNNEQFF TRBJ2-1 . TRBV6-5 many
TGCGCCAGCAGCATAGGACTAGCCTACGAGCAGTACTTC CASSIGLAYEQYF TRBJ2-7 TRBD2 TRBV5-1 many
TGTGCCAGCAGCCCCGAGCTTGGGACTAGCGGGAAAAATACGCAGTATTTT CASSPELGTSGKNTQYF TRBJ2-3 TRBD2 TRBV9 .
TGTGCCAGCAGTGAGACAGCGAACACTGAAGCTTTCTTT CASSETANTEAFF TRBJ1-1 . TRBV6-4 few
TGTGCCAGCAGTGCTGATAACACCGGGGAGCTGTTTTTT CASSADNTGELFF TRBJ2-2 . TRBV6-4 few
TGTGCCAGCTATCCGGACTGGTCTTGGACTGAAGCTTTCTTT CASYPDWSWTEAFF TRBJ1-1 . TRBV6-2/TRBV6-3 .
TGCGCCAGCAGCGAAAGCGTAGACATCACCGGGGAGCTGTTTTTT CASSESVDITGELFF TRBJ2-2 . TRBV4-1 few
TGTGCCAGCAGTCCGAGACTTACGACAGATACGCAGTATTTT CASSPRLTTDTQYF TRBJ2-3 . TRBV12-3/TRBV12-4 many
TGTGCCACCAGCAGCGTAAGACAGGGCCGAGAAGCTTTCTTT CATSSVRQGREAFF TRBJ1-1 TRBD1 TRBV15 .
TGTGCCAGCAGTCGAACGGGGCTAGCGGGGTCTGAGCAGTTCTTC CASSRTGLAGSEQFF TRBJ2-1 TRBD2 TRBV28 .
TGTGCCAGCAGCGTAGGTACAGGTTCCGGCTACGAGCAGTACTTC CASSVGTGSGYEQYF TRBJ2-7 . TRBV9 .
TGTGCCAGCAGCTCCCTCGGCGGAACTAGCACAGATACGCAGTATTTT CASSSLGGTSTDTQYF TRBJ2-3 . TRBV11-2 .
TGTGCCAGCAGTCCGCGCTCTGGGGCCAACGTCCTGACTTTC CASSPRSGANVLTF TRBJ2-6 . TRBV6-2/TRBV6-3 many
TGTGCCAGCAGTTTGAAGGGAACAGCCTCTGGAAACACCATATATTTT CASSLKGTASGNTIYF TRBJ1-3 . TRBV12-3/TRBV12-4 .
TGTGCCAGCTCACTTGGAAGGGGGCCCGGGGTCTATGAGACCCAGTACTTC CASSLGRGPGVYETQYF TRBJ2-5 TRBD1 TRBV18 few
TGTGCCAGCAATGTAGGATCTAGAAACCACGAGCAGTACTTC CASNVGSRNHEQYF TRBJ2-7 . TRBV11-1 .
TGTGCCAGCAGCGTCGGTACTAGAATAGAGACCCAGTACTTC CASSVGTRIETQYF TRBJ2-5 . TRBV9 .
TGTGCCAGCAGCTTGGGACGAGGCCTCTCCTACGAGCAGTACTTC CASSLGRGLSYEQYF TRBJ2-7 . TRBV11-2 many
TGTGCCTGGAGTACCGGAGGCTACGAGCAGTACTTC CAWSTGGYEQYF TRBJ2-7 . TRBV30 many
TGCGCCAGCAGTGTAGACTCAGGGGAGCTGTTTTTT CASSVDSGELFF TRBJ2-2 . TRBV10-1 many
TGTGCCAGCAGTGACCTATCAACCGGGGAGCTGTTTTTT CASSDLSTGELFF TRBJ2-2 . TRBV6-4 few
TGTGCCAGCAGCGTAGGGTGGTCGGGGGGGATCTACGAGCAGTACTTC CASSVGWSGGIYEQYF TRBJ2-7 TRBD2 TRBV9 .
TGTGCCAGCAGTTGGGCGGGAGCGAACACCGGGGAGCTGTTTTTT CASSWAGANTGELFF TRBJ2-2 TRBD2 TRBV6-2/TRBV6-3 many
TGTGCCAGCAGTTACTTACAGGGGAACACTGAAGCTTTCTTT CASSYLQGNTEAFF TRBJ1-1 . TRBV6-5 few
TGTGCCAGCAGGAACAGGGTCAACGAGCAGTACTTC CASRNRVNEQYF TRBJ2-7 . TRBV6-1 many
TGCAGTGCTAGGGCGGGAGTTCTTCCCTACGAGCAGTACTTC CSARAGVLPYEQYF TRBJ2-7 TRBD2 TRBV20-1 .
TGTGCCAGCAGCTTAGAAAACTATGGCCACACCTTC CASSLENYGHTF TRBJ1-2 . TRBV7-2 .
TGTGCCAGCAAGACTAGCGGGATTAATTACAATGAGCAGTTCTTC CASKTSGINYNEQFF TRBJ2-1 TRBD2 TRBV2 .
TGCGCCAGCAGCTTGGCCAGTTCCCCGGCTCTCGGTGGCTACACCTTC CASSLASSPALGGYTF TRBJ1-2 . TRBV5-1 few
TGTGCCACCAGCAGAGCCGACACGGACTATGGCTACACCTTC CATSRADTDYGYTF TRBJ1-2 . TRBV10-3 .
TGTGCCAGCAGCTCCCCCCGGGCGGGAGCCCGCAATGAGCAGTTCTTC CASSSPRAGARNEQFF TRBJ2-1 TRBD2 TRBV11-2 few
TGTGCCAGCAATCGAGAGGGGGGCAATCAGCCCCAGCATTTT CASNREGGNQPQHF TRBJ1-5 . TRBV2 many